A selection of T cell receptor beta chains follows, all from one sample in a study of T cell responses to AZD1222 COVID-19 vaccine. Some clones are missing from TCRdb's copy, which holds only in-frame ones; the method was immunoSEQ multiplex PCR. The sample lists roughly 120,000 clones, 70% to 90% occurring once. Sequenced here: peripheral blood, sampled on day 0 of MenACWY control vaccination. These receptors were collected from an adult in good health. The conserved cysteine and the conserved F or W are not part of the CDR3 here.

v_call,j_call,cdr3_aa
TRBV6-2/TRBV6-3,TRBJ1-2,ASSYSVAGYT
TRBV18,TRBJ1-4,ASSSRRGRNEKLF
TRBV7-2,TRBJ1-4,ASSSGTGNEKLF
TRBV19,TRBJ1-4,ASSIEGSSEKLF
TRBV5-8,TRBJ1-4,ASSQAGEEKLF
TRBV18,TRBJ2-3,ASSPTSGGSTDTQY
TRBV9,TRBJ1-1,ASSEGQGVNTEAF
TRBV28,TRBJ2-7,ASSYGGPRTYEQY
TRBV27,TRBJ2-2,ASSLRLEGRELF
TRBV7-8,TRBJ1-1,ASSFQTGSNTEAF
TRBV10-1,TRBJ2-7,ASSTNSWGSSYEQY
TRBV28,TRBJ1-5,ASSLRLGNQPQH
TRBV18,TRBJ2-2,ASSPNPAGNTGELF
TRBV7-3,TRBJ1-6,ASSLSDSLNSPLH
TRBV28,TRBJ2-7,ASSLFSLRSGSYEQY
TRBV3-1/TRBV3-2,TRBJ2-3,ASSLFTDTQY
TRBV9,TRBJ2-3,ASSSPLRGLSTDTQY
TRBV18,TRBJ2-7,ASSPKGQYEQY
TRBV18,TRBJ1-3,ASSPPGRVSSGNTIY
TRBV11-3,TRBJ1-1,ASSPDRALNTEAF
TRBV3-1/TRBV3-2,TRBJ2-7,ASSQVRSGQY
TRBV4-3,TRBJ2-3,ASSQDLDRGTDTQY
TRBV30,TRBJ2-7,AWRGQGVSYEQY
TRBV5-4,TRBJ1-2,ASSLVDANYGYT
TRBV7-6,TRBJ2-3,ASSSPLVRTQY
TRBV28,TRBJ2-1,ASTSGLAVNNEQF